Following are 5 T cell receptor beta chains from one sample sequenced in a study of molecular identifiers for immune sequencing clone quantification. Using its own MiXCR run on the PCR reads, TCRdb lists one record per CDR3 protein. The data hold hundreds of thousands of distinct CDR3 sequences, with about 20% observed a single time. The sample consisted of naive CD8+ T cells from blood, with Jurkat cell RNA spiked in. Subset reported: FACS-sorted CD8+CD4-CCR7+CD45RA+ naive T cells. These receptors all come from a human donor in good health. Some libraries in this study had Jurkat cell RNA spiked in.

Turning to this clonotype: An end of the junction differs from the germline gene, which may be a read error. DNA of the CDR3: TGCAGTGCCCCGGGGCTCAACACGTTTGACTCTGGAAACTCCATATATTTT. Residues: CSAPGLNTFDSGNSIYF. The chain joins TRBV20-1 to TRBJ1-3; a weak D match, TRBD1 (5 bases). The germline CDR1 and CDR2 sequences are DFQATT and SNEGSKA (reference sequence). The CDR3 is made up of 17 amino acids.

About this clonotype: A much larger clone is a single base away; this may be a read error. This chain joins TRBV5-1 and TRBJ2-7, with D possibly matching TRBD1 (6 bases). The CDR3 sequence is 18 residues long. Germline assignment: CDR1 SGHRS and CDR2 YFSETQ. The CDR3 is CASSLSSRGQGPSCEQYF. For the CDR3, the DNA is TGCGCCAGCAGCTTGAGTTCCCGAGGGCAGGGGCCCTCCTGCGAGCAGTACTTC.

The count of this clonotype is one. Since a much larger clone is just one base distant, this may be a read error. V gene TRBV6-6 combines with J gene TRBJ2-3, with D tentatively TRBD2 (5 bases). CDR3 length: 15 amino acids. Germline assignment: CDR1 MNHNY and CDR2 SVGAGI (reference sequence). CDR3 region: CASCYEGRSTDTQYF. In DNA form, the CDR3 reads TGTGCCAGCTGTTACGAGGGTCGAAGCACAGATACGCAGTATTTT.

This clonotype was found many times. The V and J genes are TRBV19 and TRBJ2-1; 8 nucleotides align to TRBD2. The length of the CDR3 is 15 residues. CDR1 and CDR2 (germline): LNHDA, SQIVND (reference sequence). The V gene end was trimmed by 1 base and the J gene end by 5 bases; junction bases not matched to a gene: 4. DNA of the CDR3: TGTGCCAGTAGTATAGGAACTAGCGGAAACAATGAGCAGTTCTTC. This encodes CASSIGTSGNNEQFF.

This clonotype came up many times. The rearrangement uses TRBV28 and TRBJ2-4; D gene ambiguous. Germline values: CDR1 MDHEN, CDR2 SYDVKM. V was cut by 5 bases and J by 2 bases, with 10 bases left in between. CDR3 length equals 14 residues. The CDR3 DNA reads TGTGCCAGCAGTCCCCTGGGGACCAAAAACATTCAGTACTTC. It codes for CASSPLGTKNIQYF.